Below, 17 T cell receptor beta chains from the same sample are listed, as sequenced in a study of CD8 T cells in ankylosing spondylitis. Study-wide results and limits: A motif of 7 or 8 highly homologous TCR beta variants was seen as apparently characteristic of ankylosing spondylitis blood.

MiXCR, applied by TCRdb to the 5' RACE reads, yields one record per CDR3 protein. The repertoire has more than 400,000 distinct CDR3 sequences, about 5.4% of them found once; the top ten carry 3% to 4.5%. No antigen is known for these receptors. The sample was blood, either unsorted or a sorted T cell fraction (not recorded which). These receptors all stem from a male donor with ankylosing spondylitis.

This clonotype was counted at least ten times. CDR3: CASSGLDFGEQYF. The CDR3 region has the DNA TGTGCCAGCTCGGGGCTAGATTTCGGCGAGCAGTACTTC. V usage is TRBV18 and J usage is TRBJ2-7; possibly TRBD1 for D (5 bases). Germline values: CDR1 KGHSH, CDR2 LQKENI. There are 13 residues in the CDR3. The V end was cut by 6 bases, the J end by 6 bases, with 15 bases between.

This clonotype was recorded many times. V gene TRBV5-1 combines with J gene TRBJ2-7; 8 bases align to TRBD1. Losses at the gene ends were 2 bases for V and 0 bases for J; bases not matched to a gene: 10. CDR1 and CDR2 from the germline V gene are SGHRS and YFSETQ. This CDR3 has 17 amino acids. CDR3 loop: CASSLGTGTVFSYEQYF. CDR3 sequence (DNA): TGCGCCAGCAGCTTAGGGACAGGCACAGTTTTCTCCTACGAGCAGTACTTC.

This clonotype was recorded at least ten times. The chain recombines TRBV20-1 with TRBJ2-4; D remains ambiguous. Trimming left V 3 bases short and J 0 bases short, with 6 bases between. The CDR3 length is 13 residues. The germline V gene encodes CDR1 DFQATT and CDR2 SNEGSKA (reference sequence). The CDR3 coding sequence is TGCAGTGCTAGGGACGCAGCCAAAAACATTCAGTACTTC. It yields the protein CSARDAAKNIQYF.

This clonotype was counted ten times or more. The chain uses TRBV20-1 and TRBJ1-1; the match to TRBD1 covers 7 bases. Per germline, CDR1 DFQATT and CDR2 SNEGSKA (reference sequence). This CDR3 region has 13 residues. V was pared by 2 bases and J by 0 bases, with 0 bases of the junction left unmatched. The CDR3 bases are TGCAGTGCTAGACAGGGGGTGAACACTGAAGCTTTCTTT. Translation gives CSARQGVNTEAFF.

This clonotype has ten or more counts. The rearrangement joins TRBV10-3 to TRBJ1-5; D is undetermined. This CDR3 comprises 14 residues. With 1 base removed from V and 6 bases from J, the gap between germline ends came to 10 bases. Germline V gives CDR1 ENHRY, CDR2 SYGVKD. The CDR3 nucleotides read TGTGCCATCAGTGAGTTCTCCGCGGGTCAGCCCCAGCATTTT. It specifies CAISEFSAGQPQHF.

This clonotype was recorded many times. In DNA form, the CDR3 reads TGTGCCAGCAGTTACTGGCTAGCGGAGACCCAGTACTTC. Its translation: CASSYWLAETQYF. V gene TRBV6-2 or TRBV6-3 combines with J gene TRBJ2-5; tentatively, D is TRBD2 (6 bases). V dropped 1 base and J dropped 5 bases, with 8 bases sitting between them. The CDR3 extends over 13 amino acids. CDR1 and CDR2 (germline): MNHEY, SVGEGT.

This clonotype was recorded at least ten times. Compared with germline, one end of the junction differs, possibly owing to a read error. The rearrangement links TRBV15 to TRBJ1-6; D gene ambiguous. In germline, CDR1 is LNHNV, CDR2 YYDKDF (reference sequence). There are 14 residues in the CDR3. The CDR3 protein is CATSRGTSNSPLHF. As DNA, the CDR3 is TGTGCCACCAGCAGAGGGACTAGCAATTCGCCCCTCCACTTT.

The chain links TRBV6-2 or TRBV6-3 to TRBJ1-4; D is unresolved. With 2 bases removed from V and 0 bases from J, the gap between germline ends came to 10 bases. The V gene's germline CDR1 is MNHEY and CDR2 SVGEGT. This CDR3 is 16 amino acids long. This CDR3 is CASSYNSAATNEKLFF. CDR3 DNA sequence: TGTGCCAGCAGTTACAACAGCGCTGCAACTAATGAAAAACTGTTTTTT.

This clonotype was detected ten times or more. The rearrangement links TRBV4-3 to TRBJ1-2; D unclear. CDR1 and CDR2 (germline): LGHNA, YSLEER. CDR3 length: 12 amino acids. V was shortened by 1 base and J by 4 bases, with 4 bases between the two germline ends. As DNA, the CDR3 is TGCGCCAGCAGCCAAGGGGCCTATGGCTACACCTTC. This translates into CASSQGAYGYTF.

This clonotype showed up many times. The chain recombines TRBV9 with TRBJ2-3; 13 nucleotides align to TRBD2. V lost 4 bases and J lost 0; bases outside the gene matches: 11. The CDR3 is 19 amino acids. The germline V gene has CDR1 SGDLS and CDR2 YYNGEE. The CDR3 here is CASSPSTSGGFTSTDTQYF. DNA for the CDR3: TGTGCCAGCAGCCCCTCGACTAGCGGGGGGTTTACTAGCACAGATACGCAGTATTTT.

At least ten counts were recorded for this clonotype. V gene TRBV7-2 combines with J gene TRBJ2-1; either TRBD1 or TRBD2 may fit D (5 bases each). Germline V gene lookup returns CDR1 SGHTA and CDR2 FQGNSA. The V end was cut by 4 bases, the J end by 3 bases, with 13 bases between. The CDR3 runs to 15 residues. The CDR3 reads CASSSGGNIYNEQFF. CDR3 DNA: TGTGCCAGCAGCTCTGGGGGAAATATCTACAATGAGCAGTTCTTC.

This clonotype was detected ten times or more. The chain employs TRBV6-4 and TRBJ1-2, with TRBD1 matching 9 bases. The CDR3 loop spans 21 amino acids. With V trimmed by 4 bases and J by 8 bases, 29 bases remained unmatched. Germline values: CDR1 MRHNA, CDR2 SNTAGT. CDR3 in amino acids: CASSASQSGQGKDGRGSGYTF. In DNA, the CDR3 is TGTGCCAGCAGTGCCTCCCAGTCGGGACAGGGAAAGGATGGTCGTGGGAGCGGCTACACCTTC.

At least ten counts were recorded for this clonotype. The rearrangement joins TRBV20-1 to TRBJ2-5, with TRBD2 matching over 8 bases. The CDR3 spans 15 residues. CDR1 is DFQATT and CDR2 is SNEGSKA in the germline V gene (reference sequence). V lost 3 bases and J lost 1; bases outside the gene matches: 7. This chain's CDR3 is CSARRKRETQETQYF. In DNA form, the CDR3 reads TGCAGTGCTAGGCGAAAGCGGGAGACCCAAGAGACCCAGTACTTC.

This clonotype was recorded at least ten times. The CDR3 nucleotides read TGCAGTGCTAGAAAGAGGGGCTCCTATAATTCACCCCTCCACTTT. It codes for CSARKRGSYNSPLHF. The chain has TRBV20-1 and TRBJ1-6; possibly TRBD1 for D (5 bases). Germline-derived CDR1 and CDR2 are DFQATT and SNEGSKA (reference sequence). The CDR3 covers 15 residues. Trimming left V 2 bases short and J 0 bases short, with 8 bases between.

This clonotype was seen ten or more times. The chain employs TRBV24-1 and TRBJ2-1, with D possibly TRBD2 on 6 matching bases. The CDR3 sequence is 15 residues long. V was pared by 6 bases and J by 3 bases, with 14 bases between. CDR1 and CDR2 (germline): KGHDR, SFDVKD. The CDR3: CATSQSGGDYNEQFF. The CDR3 DNA sequence: TGTGCCACCAGTCAATCGGGCGGGGACTACAATGAGCAGTTCTTC.

This sequence joins TRBV20-1 and TRBJ2-3, with a tentative D call TRBD2 (6 bases). The CDR3 spans 13 residues. V lost 8 bases, J lost 0 bases, and 12 bases lay in between. Germline values: CDR1 DFQATT, CDR2 SNEGSKA (reference sequence). DNA for the CDR3: TGCAGTTTGGGCGGGGCTAGCACAGATACGCAGTATTTT. Translation gives CSLGGASTDTQYF.

The sample holds many counts of this clonotype. The rearrangement links TRBV20-1 to TRBJ2-5, with D perhaps given as TRBD1 or TRBD2 (7 bases each). Germline V lookup: CDR1 DFQATT, CDR2 SNEGSKA (reference sequence). The CDR3 length is 14 residues. Trimming shortened V by 5 bases and J by 5 bases, and 18 bases separated the two germline ends. The CDR3 reads CSAFPNRGGETQYF. CDR3 DNA: TGCAGTGCTTTTCCAAACAGGGGAGGGGAGACCCAGTACTTC.